This T cell receptor beta chain comes out of a study of tumor-infiltrating lymphocytes in oesophageal squamous cell carcinoma. TCRdb ran MiXCR on the PCR reads and lists one entry per CDR3 protein. The data show 15,000 to 20,000 distinct CDR3 sequences, roughly 50% seen once. The CDR3 covers 11 residues. Trimming left V 3 bases short and J 4 bases short, with 3 bases between. Germline-derived CDR1 and CDR2 are SGHVS and FQNEAQ. The source material was normal esophageal tissue next to the tumor. The chain employs TRBV7-8 and TRBJ2-5; D gene ambiguous. The receptor was isolated from a female donor with esophageal squamous cell carcinoma. The CDR3 coding sequence is TGTGCCAGCAGCTTTACAGAGACCCAGTACTTC. The encoded protein is CASSFTETQYF.